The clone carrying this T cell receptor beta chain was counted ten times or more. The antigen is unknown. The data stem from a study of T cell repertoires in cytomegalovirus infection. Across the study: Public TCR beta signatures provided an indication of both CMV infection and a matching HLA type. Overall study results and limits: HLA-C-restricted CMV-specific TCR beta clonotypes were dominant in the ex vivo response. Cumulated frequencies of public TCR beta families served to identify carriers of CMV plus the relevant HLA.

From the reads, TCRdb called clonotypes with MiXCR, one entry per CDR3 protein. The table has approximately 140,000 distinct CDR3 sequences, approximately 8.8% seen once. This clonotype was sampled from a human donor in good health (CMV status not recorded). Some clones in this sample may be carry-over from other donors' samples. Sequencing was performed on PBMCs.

CDR3 amino acids: CASSFNANTEAFF. In DNA, the CDR3 is TGTGCCAGCAGCTTTAACGCGAACACTGAAGCTTTCTTT. The rearrangement links TRBV7-9 to TRBJ1-1; no firm D call. The CDR3 spans 13 residues. V lost 3 bases and J 1 base, leaving 6 bases between the germline ends. Germline V gives CDR1 SEHNR, CDR2 FQNEAQ (reference sequence).